The next 18 T cell receptor beta chains were all read from a single sample in a study of vaccination effects on CD4 cells after COVID-19. No antigen has been assigned to these receptors. The assay was immunoSEQ multiplex PCR, and TCRdb's table has in-frame clones only and misses some. There are 41,000 or so clones in the sample; roughly 82% occur only once, and approximately 2.8% lies in the top ten. Peptide-pool stimulation followed by sequencing identified expanded antigen-specific CD4+ clonotypes in the ViraFEST assay. Scientists isolated CD4+ T cells after a roughly nine-day culture period ended. People in the vaccine group had not been infected with SARS-CoV-2 before, and their nucleocapsid antibodies were negative. Sequenced material: CD4+ T cells from PBMCs cultured with HCoV-NL63 spike peptides, taken before COVID-19 vaccination. The receptors come from a human donor who received a COVID-19 vaccine.

V usage is TRBV18 and J usage is TRBJ2-2; D is ambiguous. The CDR3 has 14 residues. The V gene's germline CDR1 is KGHSH and CDR2 LQKENI. V lost 6 bases to trimming and J lost 8 bases, with 16 bases between them. The CDR3 region has the DNA TGTGCCAGCTCGCACATGGGGATGACGGGGGAGCTGTTTTTT. Translated, it gives CASSHMGMTGELFF. Complete variable domain (other parts from reference TRBV18 and TRBJ2-2): NAGVMQNPRHLVRRRGQEARLRCSPMKGHSHVYWYRQLPEEGLKFMVYLQKENIIDESGMPKERFSAEFPKEGPSILRIQQVVRGDSAAYFCASSHMGMTGELFFGEGSRLTVL.

This chain joins TRBV7-2 and TRBJ1-1; D gene uncertain. The CDR3 is 14 amino acids. The germline V gene encodes CDR1 SGHTA and CDR2 FQGNSA. The V end was cut by 5 bases, the J end by 4 bases, with 14 bases between. Written as DNA, the CDR3 is TGTGCCAGCAGCCCCCCCGACGGGTCCACTGAAGCTTTCTTT. Translation: CASSPPDGSTEAFF.

The chain employs TRBV1 and TRBJ2-1. TRBV1 is a documented pseudogene. The CDR3 totals 18 residues. The CDR3 loop is CTSSQDTEGSLFGAEQFF. In DNA form, the CDR3 reads TGCACCAGCAGCCAGGACACTGAGGGTTCTCTATTTGGCGCTGAGCAGTTCTTC.

J is TRBJ2-7 and V is TRBV6-2 or TRBV6-3, with 8 bases identical to TRBD2. The CDR3 is made up of 14 amino acids. Trimming removed 2 bases from V and 7 bases from J; junction bases left unmatched: 7. Germline assignment: CDR1 MNHEY and CDR2 SVGEGT. The CDR3 is CASSYRGGIWEQYV. Written as DNA, the CDR3 is TGTGCCAGCAGTTACCGGGGGGGAATATGGGAGCAGTACGTC.

This clone was observed once. V usage is TRBV19 and J usage is TRBJ1-5; no reliable D call. CDR3 length: 12 amino acids. The V gene lost 3 bases and the J gene lost 7 bases, with 7 bases spanning the gap. CDR1 LNHDA and CDR2 SQIVND come from the germline V gene (reference sequence). The DNA of the CDR3 is TGTGCCAGTAGTATGCGAACCCAGCCCCAGCATTTT. As protein: CASSMRTQPQHF.

V is TRBV28 and J is TRBJ1-1, with TRBD1 matching over 9 bases. V was clipped by 7 bases and J by 2 bases; unmatched bases: 5. This CDR3 region has 14 residues. Looked up from germline, CDR1 is MDHEN and CDR2 is SYDVKM. The CDR3 DNA follows: TGTGCCAGCAATACAGGGGGCATAAACACTGAAGCTTTCTTT. Translation gives CASNTGGINTEAFF.

V gene TRBV19 combines with J gene TRBJ2-5; D ambiguous. The CDR3 length is 15 residues. The V gene's germline CDR1 is LNHDA and CDR2 SQIVND (reference sequence). V was pared by 5 bases and J by 4 bases, with 17 bases between. CDR3 coding DNA: TGTGCCAGTAGTCCCTGGGATCTAGGGATAGAGACCCAGTACTTC. Translated, it gives CASSPWDLGIETQYF.

V gene TRBV6-5 combines with J gene TRBJ1-5; D unclear. There are 13 residues in the CDR3. CDR1 is MNHEY, CDR2 SVGAGI, per germline. Trimming pared 7 bases from V and 7 bases from J, leaving 14 bases between. CDR3 nucleotides: TGTGCCAGCAATACGGTTTCGGGACAGCCCCAGCATTTT. Protein sequence: CASNTVSGQPQHF.

This chain connects TRBV7-3 to TRBJ2-3, with a possible D match to TRBD2 (6 bases). The CDR3 consists of 14 residues. From germline, CDR1 is SGHTA and CDR2 FQGTGA. V shed 0 bases and J shed 7 bases, with 11 bases lying between them. The DNA for the CDR3 is TGTGCCAGCAGCTTAACCCCTAGCGAGCATACGCAGTATTTT. Translating it yields CASSLTPSEHTQYF. The variable domain in full, completed from reference TRBV7-3 and TRBJ2-3, reads GAGVSQTPSNKVTEKGKYVELRCDPISGHTALYWYRQSLGQGPEFLIYFQGTGAADDSGLPNDRFFAVRPEGSVSTLKIQRTERGDSAVYLCASSLTPSEHTQYFGPGTRLTVL.

In its sample, this clone was seen a few times. CDR3 sequence: CASSPSTGKSGYTF. The DNA for the CDR3 is TGCGCCAGCAGCCCCTCGACAGGGAAATCGGGCTACACCTTC. The V and J genes are TRBV5-1 and TRBJ1-2; 7 bases fit TRBD1. V trimming: 4 bases; J trimming: 8 bases; junction bases outside the gene matches: 11. The V gene's germline CDR1 is SGHRS and CDR2 YFSETQ. This CDR3 is built from 14 residues.

This clone was recorded once. V is TRBV6-5 and J is TRBJ2-7; D may match TRBD1 or TRBD2 (5 bases each). Trimming left V 4 bases short and J 6 bases short, with 10 bases between. Germline CDR1 MNHEY, CDR2 SVGAGI. The CDR3 is made up of 12 amino acids. DNA for the CDR3: TGTGCCAGCAGTTCCGAGGGGAGCGAGCAGTACGTC. Translation gives CASSSEGSEQYV.

This chain uses TRBV5-1 with TRBJ1-1; TRBD1 matches 8 bases. The junction had 6 bases not matched to a gene; V was cut back by 2 bases and J by 6 bases. In germline, CDR1 is SGHRS, CDR2 YFSETQ. The CDR3 spans 14 residues. The CDR3 sequence: CASSLQGVAPEAFF. The CDR3 DNA sequence: TGCGCCAGCAGCTTACAGGGGGTGGCCCCTGAAGCTTTCTTT.

The chain employs TRBV11-3 and TRBJ1-1; a possible D gene is TRBD1 (6 bases). Germline V gene lookup returns CDR1 SGHNT and CDR2 YENEEA. The CDR3 loop spans 15 amino acids. V was trimmed by 2 bases and J by 4 bases, leaving 14 bases between them. In DNA form, the CDR3 reads TGTGCCAGCAGCTTAAGTGGGGAAGGGGGCACTGAAGCTTTCTTT. It specifies CASSLSGEGGTEAFF.

In this sample, this clone is large (0.1 to 1%). The chain is built from TRBV24-1 and TRBJ2-5, with 9 positions matching TRBD1. V dropped 2 bases and J dropped 2; count of bases not matched to a gene: 8. The length of the CDR3 is 17 residues. Germline CDR1 is KGHDR and CDR2 is SFDVKD. CDR3 region: CATSDSTLGQGQETQYF. The CDR3 DNA reads TGTGCCACCAGTGATTCTACACTGGGACAGGGTCAAGAGACCCAGTACTTC.

This clone showed up just a few times. The J gene is TRBJ2-2, the V gene TRBV4-3, with D possibly TRBD1 on 7 matching bases. The CDR3 is 19 residues long. CDR1 and CDR2 (germline): LGHNA, YSLEER. Trimming left V 3 bases short and J 4 bases short, with 24 bases between. The CDR3 reads CASSHFPPGETGFTGELFF. DNA of the CDR3: TGCGCCAGCAGCCATTTCCCCCCGGGAGAGACAGGGTTCACCGGGGAGCTGTTTTTT.

The chain combines TRBV5-4 with TRBJ2-3; 11 bases are a match to TRBD2. CDR1 is SGHNT, CDR2 YYREEE, per germline (reference sequence). The CDR3 contains 16 residues. V lost 4 bases to trimming and J lost 4 bases; unmatched junction nucleotides: 8. Here the CDR3 reads CASSLRLAGNSDTQYF. The CDR3 nucleotides read TGTGCCAGCAGCCTTAGACTAGCGGGGAACTCAGATACGCAGTATTTT.

The count of this clone is one. V gene TRBV19 combines with J gene TRBJ2-2, with D uncertain. CDR3 length equals 13 residues. V lost 4 bases to trimming and J lost 6 bases, with 9 bases between them. Per the germline V gene, CDR1 is LNHDA and CDR2 is SQIVND (reference sequence). Here the CDR3 reads CASSTRDAGELFF. Here the CDR3 DNA reads TGTGCCAGTAGTACTCGAGATGCCGGGGAGCTGTTTTTT.

This chain uses TRBV6-6 with TRBJ2-4, with 8 bases matching TRBD1. The CDR3 is 16 amino acids. Germline loops: CDR1 MNHNY, CDR2 SVGAGI (reference sequence). Unmatched junction bases numbered 12, after V lost 2 bases and J lost 9 bases. The CDR3 loop is CASSYKQDRVLGIQYF. Written as DNA, the CDR3 is TGTGCCAGCAGTTACAAACAGGACAGGGTATTAGGCATTCAGTACTTC.